This entry lists 29 T cell receptor beta chains sequenced from one sample in a study of blood T cell repertoires in COVID-19. TCRdb's table, derived via immunoSEQ multiplex PCR, lists solely in-frame clones and lacks some. The profile shows about 140,000 clones, about 87% of them singletons. The sample comprised peripheral blood. The origin of the receptors is a human donor with COVID-19, enrolled during active disease. The donor label of this sample is uncertain.

The chain employs TRBV2 and TRBJ1-5; TRBD1 matches 9 bases. The CDR3 runs 14 residues. In germline, CDR1 is SNHLY, CDR2 FYNNEI. The junction had 2 bases not matched to a gene; V was cut back by 5 bases and J by 3 bases. The CDR3 bases are TGTGCCAGCAGTCGGACAGGGGCCAATCAGCCCCAGCATTTT. Its protein is CASSRTGANQPQHF.

The gene calls are TRBV25-1 and TRBJ2-7; 8 bases agree with TRBD2. CDR3 length: 14 residues. Per the germline V gene, CDR1 is MGHDK and CDR2 is SYGVNS. V shed 8 bases and J 5 bases; nucleotides not matched to a gene: 11. The CDR3, as DNA: TGTGCCAGCCCGCCCGGGACTAGGTCCCACGAGCAGTACTTC. Its protein product is CASPPGTRSHEQYF.

The chain recombines TRBV5-7 with TRBJ2-5; D call uncertain. TRBV5-7 is filed as an ORF, its function uncertain. V shed 2 bases and J shed 2 bases, with 7 bases lying between them. The CDR3 spans 13 residues. CDR3: CASSFPLQETQYF. The CDR3 nucleotides are TGTGCCAGCAGCTTTCCCCTTCAAGAGACCCAGTACTTC.

This chain connects TRBV3-1 (or the pseudogene TRBV3-2) to TRBJ1-1, with no clear D. CDR1 and CDR2 from the germline V gene are LGHDT and YNNKEL (reference sequence). CDR3 length: 14 residues. V was trimmed by 4 bases and J by 3 bases, leaving 12 bases between them. DNA for the CDR3: TGTGCCAGCAGCCGCGCGGATGTGGACACTGAAGCTTTCTTT. Translated, it gives CASSRADVDTEAFF.

This rearrangement joins TRBV19 to TRBJ2-7; D might be TRBD1 (8 bases). CDR3 length equals 16 residues. Germline CDR1 is LNHDA and CDR2 is SQIVND (reference sequence). Trimming pared 1 base from V and 7 bases from J, leaving 20 bases between. The CDR3 sequence: CASSIAGGRGLGEQYF. Here the CDR3 DNA reads TGTGCCAGTAGTATAGCGGGGGGCAGGGGGCTTGGAGAGCAGTACTTC.

J is TRBJ2-1 and V is TRBV11-3; 11 bases fit TRBD2. V gave up 1 base and J gave up 7 bases; unmatched junction bases: 9. CDR3 length equals 17 residues. Germline V gene data show CDR1 as SGHNT and CDR2 as YENEEA. The CDR3 nucleotides read TGTGCCAGCAGCTTAGGGTTGACTAGCGGGGACTATAATGAGCAGTTCTTC. This encodes CASSLGLTSGDYNEQFF.

The chain is built from TRBV7-9 and TRBJ2-6; D is uncertain. The CDR3 is 15 amino acids. V was shortened by 5 bases and J by 4 bases, with 12 bases between the two germline ends. Germline V lookup: CDR1 SEHNR, CDR2 FQNEAQ (reference sequence). The CDR3 here is CASSHSQAGANVLTF. In nucleotides, the CDR3 is TGTGCCAGCAGCCACAGCCAGGCCGGGGCCAACGTCCTGACTTTC.

The chain uses TRBV5-4 and TRBJ1-1, with 10 positions matching TRBD1. The CDR3 spans 16 residues. Germline CDR1 SGHNT, CDR2 YYREEE (reference sequence). Unmatched junction bases numbered 6, after V lost 2 bases and J lost 2 bases. The CDR3 bases are TGTGCCAGCAGCTTAAACCGGGACAGGGGTAACACTGAAGCTTTCTTT. It codes for CASSLNRDRGNTEAFF.

The rearrangement links TRBV18 to TRBJ2-3, with TRBD1 matching over 8 bases. This CDR3 contains 15 residues. Trimming removed 8 bases from V and 2 bases from J; junction bases left unmatched: 9. Germline assignment: CDR1 KGHSH and CDR2 LQKENI. CDR3 amino acids: CASAFGQGDTDTQYF. The CDR3 region has the DNA TGTGCCAGCGCCTTCGGACAGGGAGACACAGATACGCAGTATTTT. The complete variable domain, with remaining parts taken from reference TRBV18 and TRBJ2-3, reads NAGVMQNPRHLVRRRGQEARLRCSPMKGHSHVYWYRQLPEEGLKFMVYLQKENIIDESGMPKERFSAEFPKEGPSILRIQQVVRGDSAAYFCASAFGQGDTDTQYFGPGTRLTVL.

The chain uses TRBV5-1 and TRBJ2-7, with 8 bases identical to TRBD2. CDR1 is SGHRS, CDR2 YFSETQ, per germline. There are 17 residues in the CDR3. The junction had 13 bases not matched to a gene; V was cut back by 2 bases and J by 3 bases. In DNA, the CDR3 is TGCGCCAGCAGCTTCGCCGGGTTGGGCGCGGGAGGCTACGAGCAGTACTTC. As protein: CASSFAGLGAGGYEQYF.

The chain employs TRBV7-9 and TRBJ2-1, with a weak D call TRBD2 (6 bases). This CDR3 has 13 residues. Trimming cost V 5 bases and J 15 bases, with 20 bases left between them. The V gene's germline CDR1 is SEHNR and CDR2 FQNEAQ (reference sequence). As DNA, the CDR3 is TGTGCCAGCAGCCCCCCGGGGAGAGCGGAGGGGTTCTTC. This codes for CASSPPGRAEGFF.

This clone appeared a single time. V gene TRBV12-3 or TRBV12-4 combines with J gene TRBJ2-7, with D possibly matching TRBD1 (5 bases). The CDR3 length is 12 residues. V lost 5 bases and J 2 bases, leaving 7 bases between the germline ends. In DNA, the CDR3 is TGTGCCAGCAGTAGACAGCCCTACGAGCAGTACTTC. It codes for CASSRQPYEQYF.

The chain is built from TRBV6-1 and TRBJ2-3; D is possibly TRBD1 (5 bases). This CDR3 is 14 amino acids long. Germline CDR1 is MNHNS and CDR2 is SASEGT. V dropped 3 bases and J dropped 4 bases, with 11 bases sitting between them. The CDR3, as DNA: TGTGCCAGCAGTGACCGACAGTGGGCAGATACGCAGTATTTT. Translation: CASSDRQWADTQYF.

V usage is TRBV5-1 and J usage is TRBJ2-1; 7 bases are shared with TRBD2. Looked up from germline, CDR1 is SGHRS and CDR2 is YFSETQ. V was pared by 1 base and J by 3 bases, with 10 bases of the junction left unmatched. The CDR3 runs 17 residues. Here the CDR3 reads CASSLMFRASGYNEQFF. In DNA form, the CDR3 reads TGCGCCAGCAGCTTGATGTTCCGGGCTAGCGGCTACAATGAGCAGTTCTTC.

In this sample, this clone turned up once. The V and J genes are TRBV7-9 and TRBJ2-1, with D unclear. Germline values: CDR1 SEHNR, CDR2 FQNEAQ (reference sequence). V lost 0 bases to trimming and J lost 6 bases, with 6 bases between them. CDR3 length: 13 amino acids. The CDR3 DNA reads as TGTGCCAGCAGCTTAGCGTGGGCCAATGAGCAGTTCTTC. Residues: CASSLAWANEQFF. Full variable domain (remainder filled in from reference TRBV7-9 and TRBJ2-1): DTGVSQNPRHKITKRGQNVTFRCDPISEHNRLYWYRQTLGQGPEFLTYFQNEAQLEKSRLLSDRFSAERPKGSFSTLEIQRTEQGDSAMYLCASSLAWANEQFFGPGTRLTVL.

This sequence joins TRBV10-3 and TRBJ2-2, with TRBD2 identical over 11 bases. V was clipped by 5 bases and J by 3 bases; unmatched bases: 5. Germline V gene lookup returns CDR1 ENHRY and CDR2 SYGVKD. This CDR3 is 16 amino acids long. Here the CDR3 reads CAISLAGGSHTGELFF. The CDR3 DNA is TGTGCCATCAGTCTAGCGGGGGGATCTCACACCGGGGAGCTGTTTTTT.

CDR3 region: CASQRQGLMDQPQHF. DNA for the CDR3: TGTGCCAGTCAACGACAGGGTTTGATGGATCAGCCCCAGCATTTT. V usage is TRBV19 and J usage is TRBJ1-5, with 7 bases lining up with TRBD1. The germline CDR1 and CDR2 sequences are LNHDA and SQIVND (reference sequence). This CDR3 region has 15 residues. The trim removed 8 bases at V and 5 bases at J, leaving 12 bases unmatched. The full variable domain, completed using reference TRBV19 and TRBJ1-5, is DGGITQSPKYLFRKEGQNVTLSCEQNLNHDAMYWYRQDPGQGLRLIYYSQIVNDFQKGDIAEGYSVSREKKESFPLTVTSAQKNPTAFYLCASQRQGLMDQPQHFGDGTRLSIL.

V usage is TRBV3-1 (or the pseudogene TRBV3-2) and J usage is TRBJ2-3, with 11 bases identical to TRBD2. V dropped 0 bases and J dropped 13; count of bases not matched to a gene: 9. The germline gives CDR1 LGHDT, CDR2 YNNKEL (reference sequence). CDR3 length: 15 residues. The chain's CDR3 is CASSQDRLAGGRKYF. The CDR3 DNA follows: TGTGCCAGCAGCCAAGATCGCCTAGCGGGGGGCAGGAAGTATTTT.

This chain joins TRBV27 and TRBJ1-5; 9 nucleotides agree with TRBD1. The length of the CDR3 is 14 residues. Germline lookup yields CDR1 MNHEY and CDR2 SMNVEV (reference sequence). The V gene end was trimmed by 3 bases and the J gene end by 5 bases; junction bases not matched to a gene: 2. CDR3 DNA sequence: TGTGCCAGCAGTTTCGGGACAGGGTATCAGCCCCAGCATTTT. It translates to CASSFGTGYQPQHF.

V is TRBV6-6 and J is TRBJ2-6, with D uncertain. The CDR3 covers 15 residues. Germline-derived CDR1 and CDR2 are MNHNY and SVGAGI (reference sequence). The V gene lost 3 bases and the J gene lost 1 base, with 7 bases spanning the gap. This CDR3 is CASSYFTSGANVLTF. CDR3 DNA sequence: TGTGCCAGCAGTTATTTCACTTCTGGGGCCAACGTCCTGACTTTC.

The chain uses TRBV19 and TRBJ2-7; 9 positions agree with TRBD1. CDR1 and CDR2 from the germline V gene are LNHDA and SQIVND (reference sequence). V shed 6 bases, J shed 2 bases, and the junction held 5 bases outside the gene matches. The length of the CDR3 is 14 residues. The CDR3: CASRPGQGTYEQYF. CDR3 nucleotides: TGTGCCAGTAGGCCAGGACAGGGGACCTACGAGCAGTACTTC.

The genes are TRBV2 and TRBJ1-5; the D is unclear. Between the trimmed V and J ends, which lost 0 bases and 6 bases, there was a span of 3 bases. CDR3 length equals 12 residues. Germline CDR1 SNHLY, CDR2 FYNNEI. The CDR3 here is CASSEASQPQHF. As DNA, the CDR3 is TGTGCCAGCAGTGAAGCGAGTCAGCCCCAGCATTTT.

The rearrangement joins TRBV4-2 to TRBJ2-1, with 12 bases matching TRBD2. This CDR3 is built from 16 residues. Germline CDR1 LGHNA, CDR2 YNFKEQ. The J segment lost 4 bases and the V segment lost 4 bases, leaving 5 bases of the junction unmatched. The CDR3 DNA reads as TGTGCCAGCAGCCCTGGACTAGCGGGGAGATACAATGAGCAGTTCTTC. It encodes CASSPGLAGRYNEQFF.

This clone occurred once. The chain uses TRBV28 and TRBJ2-5, with 10 positions matching TRBD2. The CDR3 is made up of 14 amino acids. Per the germline V gene, CDR1 is MDHEN and CDR2 is SYDVKM. V lost 8 bases to trimming and J lost 1 base; unmatched junction nucleotides: 4. The CDR3 DNA is TGTGCCAGCCACCCTAGCGGGGGCCAAGAGACCCAGTACTTC. Translation gives CASHPSGGQETQYF.

V gene TRBV19 combines with J gene TRBJ1-4; 9 bases fit TRBD1. Germline CDR1 LNHDA, CDR2 SQIVND (reference sequence). The V gene end was trimmed by 4 bases and the J gene end by 7 bases; junction bases not matched to a gene: 7. The CDR3 consists of 15 residues. The CDR3 region is CASSTYRGRGEKLFF. The CDR3 DNA reads TGTGCCAGTAGTACTTACAGGGGGCGCGGTGAAAAACTGTTTTTT.

A single count supports this clone. J is TRBJ2-5 and V is TRBV4-2; the match to TRBD1 covers 10 bases. This CDR3 region has 15 residues. V shed 0 bases, J shed 7 bases, and the junction held 5 bases outside the gene matches. Germline V gene data show CDR1 as LGHNA and CDR2 as YNFKEQ. The CDR3 sequence: CASSQDQGTGVTQYF. CDR3 DNA sequence: TGTGCCAGCAGCCAAGATCAGGGGACAGGGGTGACCCAGTACTTC.

This chain links TRBV7-9 with TRBJ1-4; no firm D call. V dropped 8 bases and J dropped 6 bases, with 16 bases sitting between them. The CDR3 is 14 amino acids. Looked up from germline, CDR1 is SEHNR and CDR2 is FQNEAQ (reference sequence). CDR3 region: CASQSGFNDEKLFF. CDR3 DNA: TGTGCCAGCCAAAGCGGGTTCAACGATGAAAAACTGTTTTTT. The variable domain in full, with the rest retrieved from reference TRBV7-9 and TRBJ1-4, is DTGVSQNPRHKITKRGQNVTFRCDPISEHNRLYWYRQTLGQGPEFLTYFQNEAQLEKSRLLSDRFSAERPKGSFSTLEIQRTEQGDSAMYLCASQSGFNDEKLFFGSGTQLSVL.

The rearrangement joins TRBV19 to TRBJ2-7; 9 positions match TRBD1. CDR1 and CDR2 from the germline V gene are LNHDA and SQIVND (reference sequence). The CDR3 consists of 15 residues. The ends lost 6 bases at V and 4 bases at J; junction bases unmatched: 10. The CDR3 nucleotides read TGTGCCAGTAGCCTAACCCTCGGGACAGGGTACGAGCAGTACTTC. This translates into CASSLTLGTGYEQYF.

The genes are TRBV7-9 and TRBJ2-5; tentative D call: TRBD2 (7 bases). CDR1 and CDR2 from the germline V gene are SEHNR and FQNEAQ (reference sequence). Deletions cut 1 base from V and 5 bases from J, with 14 bases between. The CDR3 contains 15 residues. This chain's CDR3 is CASSLGGGGVETQYF. In DNA, the CDR3 is TGTGCCAGCAGCTTAGGAGGAGGGGGGGTGGAGACCCAGTACTTC. The whole variable domain, filled in from reference TRBV7-9 and TRBJ2-5, reads DTGVSQNPRHKITKRGQNVTFRCDPISEHNRLYWYRQTLGQGPEFLTYFQNEAQLEKSRLLSDRFSAERPKGSFSTLEIQRTEQGDSAMYLCASSLGGGGVETQYFGPGTRLLVL.